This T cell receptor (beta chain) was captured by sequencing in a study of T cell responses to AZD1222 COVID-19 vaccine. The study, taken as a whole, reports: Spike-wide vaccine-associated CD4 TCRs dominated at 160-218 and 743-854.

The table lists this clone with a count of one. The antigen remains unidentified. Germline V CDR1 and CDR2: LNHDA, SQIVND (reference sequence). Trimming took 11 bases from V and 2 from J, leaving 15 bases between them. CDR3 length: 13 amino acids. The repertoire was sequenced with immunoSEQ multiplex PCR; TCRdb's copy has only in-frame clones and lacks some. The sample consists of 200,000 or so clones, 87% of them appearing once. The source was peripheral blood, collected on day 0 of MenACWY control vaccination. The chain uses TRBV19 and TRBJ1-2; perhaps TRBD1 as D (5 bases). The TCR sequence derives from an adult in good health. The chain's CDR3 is CAASPGGNYGYTF. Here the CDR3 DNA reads TGTGCCGCGAGTCCGGGGGGGAACTATGGCTACACCTTC.